What follows are 13 T cell receptor beta chains derived from one specimen sequenced in a study of blood T cell repertoires in COVID-19. Sequencing was performed with immunoSEQ multiplex PCR; in TCRdb, only in-frame clones are kept and a portion is missing. The sample yields some 360,000 clones, over 75% seen once. Sequenced input: peripheral blood. The origin of the receptors is a woman aged 55-69 years with COVID-19, enrolled during active disease.

The genes are TRBV19 and TRBJ2-1, with TRBD2 identical over 12 bases. With 6 bases clipped from V and 10 bases from J, the junction kept 4 bases outside the gene matches. Germline-derived CDR1 and CDR2 are LNHDA and SQIVND (reference sequence). The CDR3 length is 13 residues. The DNA for the CDR3 is TGTGCCAGTAGCAGGACTAGCGGGGACGAGCAGTTCTTC. Amino acid sequence: CASSRTSGDEQFF.

The V call is TRBV10-2, the J call TRBJ1-2, with a weak D call TRBD1 (5 bases). The length of the CDR3 is 12 residues. The V end lost 6 bases, the J end lost 4 bases, and 9 bases lay between the germline ends. CDR1 and CDR2 from the germline V gene are WSHSY and SAAADI. The CDR3 sequence is CASRDTPYGYTF. DNA of the CDR3: TGCGCCAGCAGGGACACCCCCTATGGCTACACCTTC.

The J gene is TRBJ1-1, the V gene TRBV5-1, with a weak D call TRBD1 (5 bases). Germline CDR1 reads SGHRS; CDR2 reads YFSETQ. The CDR3 loop spans 15 amino acids. The V end lost 0 bases, the J end lost 3 bases, and 12 bases lay between the germline ends. In nucleotides, the CDR3 is TGCGCCAGCAGCTTGGTTTCGGGGGTCTACACTGAAGCTTTCTTT. Translation gives CASSLVSGVYTEAFF.

The J gene is TRBJ2-7, the V gene TRBV28, with D possibly matching TRBD1 (5 bases). Per germline, CDR1 MDHEN and CDR2 SYDVKM. This CDR3 is built from 15 residues. The V end lost 4 bases, the J end lost 5 bases, and 18 bases lay between the germline ends. The CDR3 is CASSSRLGAVDEQYF. CDR3 bases: TGTGCCAGCAGTTCTCGGCTTGGGGCCGTGGACGAGCAGTACTTC.

The chain recombines TRBV7-9 with TRBJ1-1, with no clear D. CDR1 SEHNR and CDR2 FQNEAQ come from the germline V gene (reference sequence). This CDR3 has 16 amino acids. V lost 5 bases, J lost 1 base, and 17 bases lay in between. The CDR3 loop reads CASSPNLGPWNTEAFF. The CDR3 DNA sequence: TGTGCCAGCAGCCCGAACCTGGGCCCGTGGAACACTGAAGCTTTCTTT.

The chain employs TRBV29-1 and TRBJ2-2, with 7 bases aligning to TRBD1. CDR3 size: 14 residues. Germline assignment: CDR1 SQVTM and CDR2 ANQGSEA. The V segment lost 4 bases and the J segment 6 bases; nucleotides outside the gene matches: 8. CDR3 sequence (DNA): TGCAGCGTTGCTCAGGGGGTTTGGCCCGGGGAGCTGTTTTTT. Its translation is CSVAQGVWPGELFF.

This chain joins TRBV11-2 and TRBJ2-1; D possibly corresponds to TRBD2 (6 bases). Germline V gene lookup returns CDR1 SGHAT and CDR2 FQNNGV. The V and J ends lost 3 bases and 0 bases respectively, with 15 bases between them. The CDR3 length is 17 residues. The CDR3 sequence: CASSFVGGATSYNEQFF. The CDR3 DNA reads TGTGCCAGCAGCTTCGTCGGGGGAGCTACCTCCTACAATGAGCAGTTCTTC.

The rearrangement uses TRBV5-4 and TRBJ1-1; D not certain. The CDR3 extends over 14 amino acids. V was trimmed by 5 bases and J by 1 base, leaving 12 bases between them. The germline CDR1 and CDR2 sequences are SGHNT and YYREEE (reference sequence). This CDR3 is CASSLPLGNTEAFF. Written as DNA, the CDR3 is TGTGCCAGCAGTCTACCCCTTGGGAACACTGAAGCTTTCTTT. Based on the CDR3 plus reference TRBV5-4 and TRBJ1-1, the full variable domain is ETGVTQSPTHLIKTRGQQVTLRCSSQSGHNTVSWYQQALGQGPQFIFQYYREEENGRGNFPPRFSGLQFPNYSSELNVNALELDDSALYLCASSLPLGNTEAFFGQGTRLTVV.

This chain connects TRBV7-2 to TRBJ2-3; tentative D call: TRBD2 (6 bases). Trimming pared 5 bases from V and 8 bases from J, leaving 14 bases between. The V gene's germline CDR1 is SGHTA and CDR2 FQGNSA. The CDR3 totals 13 residues. DNA for the CDR3: TGTGCCAGCAGCCCCCGACTAGTCAGTACGCAGTATTTT. Translating gives CASSPRLVSTQYF. The complete variable domain, with remaining parts taken from reference TRBV7-2 and TRBJ2-3, reads GAGVSQSPSNKVTEKGKDVELRCDPISGHTALYWYRQSLGQGLEFLIYFQGNSAPDKSGLPSDRFSAERTGGSVSTLTIQRTQQEDSAVYLCASSPRLVSTQYFGPGTRLTVL.

This chain joins TRBV28 and TRBJ1-5; 8 bases map to TRBD1. The CDR3 loop spans 18 amino acids. Germline-derived CDR1 and CDR2 are MDHEN and SYDVKM. Unmatched junction bases numbered 20, after V lost 6 bases and J lost 7 bases. DNA for the CDR3: TGTGCCAGCAGCAAACTAGGGACAGGAGGTTCGGTCGGACAGCCCCAGCATTTT. This encodes CASSKLGTGGSVGQPQHF.

This chain links TRBV2 with TRBJ1-5; 9 bases align to TRBD1. The CDR3 length is 15 residues. V lost 5 bases and J lost 3; bases outside the gene matches: 5. Germline CDR1 is SNHLY and CDR2 is FYNNEI. In nucleotides, the CDR3 is TGTGCCAGCAGTCCCGGGACAGGGAACAATCAGCCCCAGCATTTT. The encoded protein is CASSPGTGNNQPQHF.

This clone was recorded once. The chain uses TRBV7-9 and TRBJ1-2, with D unclear. Germline-derived CDR1 and CDR2 are SEHNR and FQNEAQ (reference sequence). CDR3 size: 15 residues. Trimming removed 3 bases at V and 0 bases at J, with 11 bases between. The CDR3 sequence: CASSFRLEANYGYTF. The CDR3 nucleotides read TGTGCCAGCAGCTTTAGACTCGAAGCTAACTATGGCTACACCTTC. Full variable domain (remainder filled in from reference TRBV7-9 and TRBJ1-2): DTGVSQNPRHKITKRGQNVTFRCDPISEHNRLYWYRQTLGQGPEFLTYFQNEAQLEKSRLLSDRFSAERPKGSFSTLEIQRTEQGDSAMYLCASSFRLEANYGYTFGSGTRLTVV.

This chain links TRBV7-9 with TRBJ2-5; tentatively, D is TRBD2 (7 bases). Trimming removed 8 bases from V and 4 bases from J, with 14 bases in between. The CDR3 contains 13 residues. Germline V gene data show CDR1 as SEHNR and CDR2 as FQNEAQ (reference sequence). The CDR3 nucleotides read TGTGCCAGCGGGGGCGGGGGCGTAGAGACCCAGTACTTC. This sequence encodes CASGGGGVETQYF. Combining the CDR3 with reference TRBV7-9 and TRBJ2-5 gives the whole variable domain DTGVSQNPRHKITKRGQNVTFRCDPISEHNRLYWYRQTLGQGPEFLTYFQNEAQLEKSRLLSDRFSAERPKGSFSTLEIQRTEQGDSAMYLCASGGGGVETQYFGPGTRLLVL.